Listed here are 9 T cell receptor beta chains from one sample, sequenced in a study of cytomegalovirus exposure and HLA in healthy donors. Researchers ran the PCR with 60 Vbeta and 13 Jbeta primers. The repertoire was sequenced with immunoSEQ multiplex PCR; TCRdb's copy has only in-frame clones and lacks some. The sample lists 180,000 or so clones; approximately 84% were seen once. The sequenced material came from PBMCs. The receptors originated from a female donor in good health and CMV-seronegative.

The V gene is TRBV7-2, the J gene TRBJ2-1, with a possible D match to TRBD2 (5 bases). V lost 5 bases to trimming and J lost 7 bases, with 18 bases between them. This CDR3 region has 15 residues. The V gene's germline CDR1 is SGHTA and CDR2 FQGNSA. CDR3 region: CASSLDYVHLNEQFF. The CDR3, as DNA: TGTGCCAGCAGCCTCGACTACGTTCACTTAAATGAGCAGTTCTTC.

This clone was detected once. The rearrangement uses TRBV27 and TRBJ2-1; D is possibly TRBD1 (5 bases). CDR1 MNHEY and CDR2 SMNVEV come from the germline V gene (reference sequence). The V gene lost 2 bases and the J gene lost 4 bases, with 15 bases spanning the gap. The CDR3 runs to 16 residues. CDR3 residues: CASSLGARNRYNEQFF. CDR3 bases: TGTGCCAGCAGTTTAGGGGCACGGAACAGGTACAATGAGCAGTTCTTC.

V is TRBV2 and J is TRBJ2-7; no firm D call. Germline V gene sequence: CDR1 SNHLY, CDR2 FYNNEI. The ends were cut back, 4 bases at V and 0 bases at J, with 10 bases in the middle. This CDR3 is built from 14 residues. Here the CDR3 DNA reads TGTGCCAGCAGTGTCTCTGGCAGCTCCTACGAGCAGTACTTC. It specifies CASSVSGSSYEQYF. The whole variable domain, filled in from reference TRBV2 and TRBJ2-7, reads EPEVTQTPSHQVTQMGQEVILRCVPISNHLYFYWYRQILGQKVEFLVSFYNNEISEKSEIFDDQFSVERPDGSNFTLKIRSTKLEDSAMYFCASSVSGSSYEQYFGPGTRLTVT.

The CDR3 region is CARSFGLAGPQCNNEQFF. The CDR3 DNA is TGTGCCAGAAGCTTTGGACTAGCGGGGCCTCAGTGTAACAATGAGCAGTTCTTC. The gene calls are TRBV5-3 and TRBJ2-1, with 12 bases lining up with TRBD2. TRBV5-3 is placed among ORFs of uncertain function. The J segment lost 5 bases and the V segment lost 2 bases, leaving 11 bases of the junction unmatched. The CDR3 extends over 18 amino acids.

The genes are TRBV27 and TRBJ1-2; 7 bases are a match to TRBD1. The V gene's germline CDR1 is MNHEY and CDR2 SMNVEV (reference sequence). CDR3 length: 14 amino acids. V lost 4 bases, J lost 5 bases, and 7 bases stayed unmatched. The CDR3 sequence: CASSSYRGFYGYTF. CDR3 nucleotide sequence: TGTGCCAGCAGTTCTTACAGGGGTTTTTATGGCTACACCTTC.

The chain combines TRBV5-6 with TRBJ1-1; D ambiguous. Trimming cost V 0 bases and J 10 bases, with 13 bases left between them. This CDR3 is 13 amino acids long. Per the germline V gene, CDR1 is SGHDT and CDR2 is YYEEEE. The CDR3 sequence is CASSLASRGGAFF. The CDR3 coding sequence is TGTGCCAGCAGCTTGGCTAGTCGCGGCGGAGCTTTCTTT.

V gene TRBV7-9 combines with J gene TRBJ1-6; D unresolved. Germline-derived CDR1 and CDR2 are SEHNR and FQNEAQ (reference sequence). Trimming stripped 4 bases from V and 5 bases from J, with 9 bases between. The CDR3 sequence is 14 residues long. CDR3 loop: CASSYREHNSPLHF. The CDR3 DNA reads TGTGCCAGCAGCTACCGGGAGCATAATTCACCCCTCCACTTT. The entire variable domain, with the rest obtained from reference TRBV7-9 and TRBJ1-6, is as follows: DTGVSQNPRHKITKRGQNVTFRCDPISEHNRLYWYRQTLGQGPEFLTYFQNEAQLEKSRLLSDRFSAERPKGSFSTLEIQRTEQGDSAMYLCASSYREHNSPLHFGNGTRLTVT.

The chain links TRBV11-3 to TRBJ1-2, with 7 bases matching TRBD1. This CDR3 region has 14 residues. Germline V CDR1 and CDR2: SGHNT, YENEEA. The trim removed 6 bases at V and 4 bases at J, leaving 8 bases unmatched. The CDR3, as DNA: TGTGCCAGCAGACCAGGGGGTAGTGGCTATGGCTACACCTTC. Protein product: CASRPGGSGYGYTF.

The rearrangement links TRBV9 to TRBJ2-3, with D possibly being TRBD2 (5 bases). The CDR3 runs 13 residues. V shed 5 bases and J shed 0 bases, with 7 bases lying between them. Germline values: CDR1 SGDLS, CDR2 YYNGEE. CDR3 sequence reads: CASRGGSTDTQYF. The CDR3 bases are TGTGCCAGCAGAGGAGGTAGCACAGATACGCAGTATTTT.